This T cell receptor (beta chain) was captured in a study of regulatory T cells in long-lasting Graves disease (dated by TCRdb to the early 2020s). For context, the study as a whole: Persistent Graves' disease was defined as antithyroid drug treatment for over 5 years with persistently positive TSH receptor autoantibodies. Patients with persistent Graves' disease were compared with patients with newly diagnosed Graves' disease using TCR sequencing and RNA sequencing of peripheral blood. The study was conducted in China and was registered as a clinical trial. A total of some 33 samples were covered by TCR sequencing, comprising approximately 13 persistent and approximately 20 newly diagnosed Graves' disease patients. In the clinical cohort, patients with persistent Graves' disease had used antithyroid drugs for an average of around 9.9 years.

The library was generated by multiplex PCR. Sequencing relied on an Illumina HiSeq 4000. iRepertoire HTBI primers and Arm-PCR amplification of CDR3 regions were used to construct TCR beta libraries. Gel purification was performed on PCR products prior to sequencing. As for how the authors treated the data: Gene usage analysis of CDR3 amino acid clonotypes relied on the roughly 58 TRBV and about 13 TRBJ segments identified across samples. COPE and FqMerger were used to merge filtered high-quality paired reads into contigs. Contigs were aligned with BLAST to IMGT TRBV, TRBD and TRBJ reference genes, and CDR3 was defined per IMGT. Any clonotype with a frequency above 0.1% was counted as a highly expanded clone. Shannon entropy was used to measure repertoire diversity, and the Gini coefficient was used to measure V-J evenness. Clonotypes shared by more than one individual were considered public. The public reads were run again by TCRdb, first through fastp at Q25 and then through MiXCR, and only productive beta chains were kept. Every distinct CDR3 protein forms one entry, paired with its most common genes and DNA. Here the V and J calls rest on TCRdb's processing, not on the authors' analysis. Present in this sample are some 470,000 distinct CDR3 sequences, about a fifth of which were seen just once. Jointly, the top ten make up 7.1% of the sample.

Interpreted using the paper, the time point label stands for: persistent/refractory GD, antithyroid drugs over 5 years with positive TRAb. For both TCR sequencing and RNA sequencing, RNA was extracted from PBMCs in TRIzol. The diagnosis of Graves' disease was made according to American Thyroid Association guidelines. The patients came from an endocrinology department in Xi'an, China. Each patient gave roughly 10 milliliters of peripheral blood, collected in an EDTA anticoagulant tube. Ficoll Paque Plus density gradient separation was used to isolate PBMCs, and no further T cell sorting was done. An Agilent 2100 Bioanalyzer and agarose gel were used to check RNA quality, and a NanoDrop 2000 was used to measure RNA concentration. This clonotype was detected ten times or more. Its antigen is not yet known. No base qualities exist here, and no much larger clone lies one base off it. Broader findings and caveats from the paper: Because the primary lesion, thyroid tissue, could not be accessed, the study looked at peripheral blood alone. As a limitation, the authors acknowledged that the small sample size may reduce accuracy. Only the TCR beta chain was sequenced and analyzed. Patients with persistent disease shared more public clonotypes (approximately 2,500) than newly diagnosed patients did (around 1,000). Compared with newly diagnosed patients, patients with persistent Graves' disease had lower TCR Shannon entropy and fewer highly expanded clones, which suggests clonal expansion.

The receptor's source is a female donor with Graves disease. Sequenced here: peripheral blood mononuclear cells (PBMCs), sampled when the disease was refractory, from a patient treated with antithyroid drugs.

The DNA is TGTGCCAGCAGGTGGAACGGACTGAACACTGAAGCTTTCTTT. Translation gives CASRWNGLNTEAFF. In this chain, TRBV2 is recombined with TRBJ1-1; the D gene is not confidently resolved. There are 14 amino acids in the CDR3, from cysteine to phenylalanine inclusive. The entry retains the CDR3 DNA only, 42 bases that are in frame from base 1. V gives up 6 bases and J gives up 0 bases, and the segment between their germline ends measures 11 bases. The germline V gene encodes CDR1 SNHLY and CDR2 FYNNEI.